The rows below give T cell receptor beta chains drawn from one sample of a study of OX40 agonist ivuxolimab in advanced cancers. Sequencing was performed with immunoSEQ multiplex PCR; in TCRdb, only in-frame clones are kept and a portion is missing. The sample holds 60,000 to 75,000 clones, more than 70% seen once. Sequencing used CD4+ or CD8+ T cells sorted from blood, obtained in a trial of the OX40 agonist ivuxolimab. These TCRs come from an adult with an advanced solid tumor such as melanoma, head and neck, liver or kidney cancer. Each CDR3 is given with its conserved first and last residue. D genes are given only for firm matches.

cdr3_nt	cdr3_aa	d_call	v_call	j_call
TGTGCCAGCAGTGTATACGGGACAGCGAACACTGAAGCTTTCTTT	CASSVYGTANTEAFF	TRBD1	TRBV2	TRBJ1-1
TGTGCCAGCAGCTTAGATCGGGCTGATACGCAGTATTTT	CASSLDRADTQYF	-	TRBV11-3	TRBJ2-3
TGTGCCAGCAGTACCGCAGGGGGGTATAGGGGCTACACCTTC	CASSTAGGYRGYTF	TRBD1	TRBV9	TRBJ1-2
TGTGCCACCAGCAGATTAGACGGATACAATGAGCAGTTCTTC	CATSRLDGYNEQFF	-	TRBV15	TRBJ2-1
TGCGCCAGCAGCTTGGATACAGGGACCAACATTCAGTACTTC	CASSLDTGTNIQYF	-	TRBV5-1	TRBJ2-4
TGTGCCTGGAGCCGGGGGGCCTATGGCTACACCTTC	CAWSRGAYGYTF	-	TRBV30	TRBJ1-2
TGTGCCACTCTCTCCCTAGGAGACGCCAAAAACATTCAGTACTTC	CATLSLGDAKNIQYF	-	TRBV19	TRBJ2-4
TGCGCCAGCAGCCAAGGGGGGGGCGCGTTCCATTTAGGTGGCAATCAGCCCCAGCATTTT	CASSQGGGAFHLGGNQPQHF	-	TRBV4-3	TRBJ1-5
TGTGCCTGGAGGGCAGGGCGAGGGACTAGCGGGAGAGTAGCAGATACGCAGTATTTT	CAWRAGRGTSGRVADTQYF	TRBD2	TRBV30	TRBJ2-3
TGTGCCAGCAGTTATGCTGGGTATGGCTACACCTTC	CASSYAGYGYTF	-	TRBV6-5	TRBJ1-2
TGTGCCACCCGCGGACAGGGGGCCTACGAGCAGTACTTC	CATRGQGAYEQYF	TRBD1	TRBV10-3	TRBJ2-7
TGCGCCAGCAGCTTGGAGGGACAGCTTTACAATGAGCAGTTCTTC	CASSLEGQLYNEQFF	TRBD1	TRBV5-1	TRBJ2-1
TGCAGCGCTGGGGAGGGAGGGGGTGAGCAGTTCTTC	CSAGEGGGEQFF	-	TRBV29-1	TRBJ2-1
TGTGCCAGCAGCTTAGATCGAGACAGCAGCACAGATACGCAGTATTTT	CASSLDRDSSTDTQYF	-	TRBV11-3	TRBJ2-3